Each of the 26 T cell receptor beta chains below was sequenced from the same sample in a study of blood T cell repertoires in COVID-19. TCRdb's copy holds only in-frame clones and misses some; the assay was immunoSEQ multiplex PCR. The sample includes 34,000 or so clones, approximately 80% of them seen just once. Sequences were obtained from peripheral blood. These receptors all stem from an elderly man with acute or convalescent COVID-19.

This chain uses TRBV24-1 with TRBJ2-5, with a possible D match to TRBD1 (5 bases). The ends were cut back, 3 bases at V and 5 bases at J, with 15 bases in the middle. CDR3 length: 15 residues. Germline V gene sequence: CDR1 KGHDR, CDR2 SFDVKD. CDR3 region: CATSDGSGHGETQYF. In DNA, the CDR3 is TGTGCCACCAGTGATGGGTCAGGACATGGGGAGACCCAGTACTTC.

This clone was counted only a few times. CDR3 nucleotides: TGTGCCAGCAGTCACCGGCCGGGAGGACGAAGCACAGATACGCAGTATTTT. This translates into CASSHRPGGRSTDTQYF. J is TRBJ2-3 and V is TRBV6-2 or TRBV6-3; TRBD2 matches at 7 bases. Germline values: CDR1 MNHEY, CDR2 SVGEGT. This CDR3 has 17 residues. V was clipped by 5 bases and J by 0 bases; unmatched bases: 11.

The rearrangement links TRBV30 to TRBJ2-7, with 11 nucleotides matching TRBD1. The CDR3 runs to 15 residues. Losses at the gene ends were 4 bases for V and 2 bases for J; bases not matched to a gene: 7. Germline V gene data show CDR1 as GTSNPN and CDR2 as SVGIG (reference sequence). CDR3 sequence (DNA): TGTGCCTGGAACGATCCGGGACAGGGGGCCTACGAGCAGTACTTC. Translation gives CAWNDPGQGAYEQYF. Complete variable domain (other parts from reference TRBV30 and TRBJ2-7): SQTIHQWPATLVQPVGSPLSLECTVEGTSNPNLYWYRQAAGRGLQLLFYSVGIGQISSEVPQNLSASRPQDRQFILSSKKLLLSDSGFYLCAWNDPGQGAYEQYFGPGTRLTVT.

This clone was observed a handful of times. This chain connects TRBV4-3 to TRBJ2-3, with 8 bases fitting TRBD2. The germline V gene encodes CDR1 LGHNA and CDR2 YSLEER. This CDR3 is built from 18 residues. Trimming at V came to 0 bases and at J to 2 bases, leaving 10 bases not matched to a gene. CDR3 nucleotides: TGCGCCAGCAGCCAAGATCTCGGCGCTAGCGGGTACACAGATACGCAGTATTTT. Residues: CASSQDLGASGYTDTQYF.

The chain combines TRBV19 with TRBJ2-7, with D possibly TRBD2 on 6 matching bases. V lost 6 bases to trimming and J lost 0 bases, with 12 bases between them. The CDR3 has 14 amino acids. The V gene's germline CDR1 is LNHDA and CDR2 SQIVND (reference sequence). The CDR3 loop reads CASSGSTDSYEQYF. CDR3 in DNA: TGTGCCAGTAGCGGGAGTACTGACTCCTACGAGCAGTACTTC.

The V gene is TRBV27, the J gene TRBJ1-3; TRBD1 agrees at 10 bases. The germline V gene encodes CDR1 MNHEY and CDR2 SMNVEV (reference sequence). The CDR3 is made up of 18 amino acids. With V trimmed by 1 base and J by 4 bases, 10 bases remained unmatched. The CDR3 sequence is CASSLWGPGQGNGNTIYF. The CDR3, as DNA: TGTGCCAGCAGTTTATGGGGACCGGGACAGGGGAACGGAAACACCATATATTTT.

The chain couples TRBV6-5 to TRBJ2-3; 9 nucleotides agree with TRBD2. The ends lost 6 bases at V and 3 bases at J; junction bases unmatched: 7. Germline CDR1 reads MNHEY; CDR2 reads SVGAGI. The CDR3 has 15 amino acids. CDR3 bases: TGTGCCAGCAGGCGCGGGGGGGCAGGGACAGATACGCAGTATTTT. It yields the protein CASRRGGAGTDTQYF.

V gene TRBV5-5 combines with J gene TRBJ1-1; D is perhaps TRBD1 (6 bases). V was trimmed by 1 base and J by 8 bases, leaving 15 bases between them. The CDR3 runs to 14 residues. CDR1 is SGHKS, CDR2 YYEKEE, per germline (reference sequence). DNA of the CDR3: TGTGCCAGCAGCTTGTATGGGGACACCCTCGAAGCTTTCTTT. It codes for CASSLYGDTLEAFF.

This chain joins TRBV6-5 and TRBJ2-1; D not resolved. This CDR3 region has 11 residues. V lost 7 bases to trimming and J lost 9 bases, with 10 bases between them. The germline CDR1 and CDR2 sequences are MNHEY and SVGAGI. CDR3 nucleotides: TGTGCCAGCACCATTAGATCTGAGCAGTTCTTC. As protein: CASTIRSEQFF.

The chain uses TRBV6-5 and TRBJ1-6; unclear D gene. Trimming shortened V by 3 bases and J by 9 bases, and 9 bases separated the two germline ends. The CDR3 contains 13 residues. The germline CDR1 and CDR2 sequences are MNHEY and SVGAGI. The CDR3 region is CASSYSIGSPLHF. The CDR3 DNA is TGTGCCAGCAGTTATTCGATCGGTTCACCCCTCCACTTT.

This clone was counted a few times. The chain is built from TRBV7-9 and TRBJ2-1; perhaps TRBD2 as D (6 bases). This CDR3 contains 16 residues. Trimming pared 5 bases from V and 4 bases from J, leaving 18 bases between. Per the germline V gene, CDR1 is SEHNR and CDR2 is FQNEAQ (reference sequence). CDR3 coding DNA: TGTGCCAGCAGCCCCACCGGGACGGGGGATTACAATGAGCAGTTCTTC. Residues: CASSPTGTGDYNEQFF. Using reference TRBV7-9 and TRBJ2-1 for the parts outside the CDR3, the full variable domain is DTGVSQNPRHKITKRGQNVTFRCDPISEHNRLYWYRQTLGQGPEFLTYFQNEAQLEKSRLLSDRFSAERPKGSFSTLEIQRTEQGDSAMYLCASSPTGTGDYNEQFFGPGTRLTVL.

The chain links TRBV12-3 or TRBV12-4 to TRBJ2-7; TRBD1 agrees at 7 bases. V shed 4 bases and J 3 bases; nucleotides not matched to a gene: 3. The length of the CDR3 is 13 residues. This chain's CDR3 is CASSSNRGYEQYF. The DNA of the CDR3 is TGTGCCAGCAGTTCGAACAGGGGCTACGAGCAGTACTTC.

The chain employs TRBV7-3 and TRBJ2-5, with D perhaps matching TRBD2 (5 bases). CDR1 and CDR2 (germline): SGHTA, FQGTGA. Trimming cost V 5 bases and J 5 bases, with 15 bases left between them. The CDR3 runs 14 residues. The CDR3, as DNA: TGTGCCAGCAGCCGTTACCCGGAGCGGGAGACCCAGTACTTC. Protein sequence: CASSRYPERETQYF.

This clone has only one observation. The rearrangement joins TRBV7-8 to TRBJ2-5; TRBD2 agrees at 14 bases. The V segment lost 4 bases and the J segment 4 bases; nucleotides outside the gene matches: 5. Looked up from germline, CDR1 is SGHVS and CDR2 is FQNEAQ. This CDR3 has 16 residues. This CDR3 reads CASSSGLAGVGETQYF. CDR3 nucleotide sequence: TGTGCCAGCAGCTCGGGACTAGCGGGAGTCGGAGAGACCCAGTACTTC.

This rearrangement joins TRBV9 to TRBJ2-2; a possible D gene is TRBD1 (5 bases). V dropped 0 bases and J dropped 1 base, with 13 bases sitting between them. This CDR3 contains 17 residues. Germline assignment: CDR1 SGDLS and CDR2 YYNGEE. The CDR3 DNA reads TGTGCCAGCAGCGTAGCGCGAGGTAGGGGGAACACCGGGGAGCTGTTTTTT. It yields the protein CASSVARGRGNTGELFF. The whole variable domain, remainder taken from reference TRBV9 and TRBJ2-2, is DSGVTQTPKHLITATGQRVTLRCSPRSGDLSVYWYQQSLDQGLQFLIQYYNGEERAKGNILERFSAQQFPDLHSELNLSSLELGDSALYFCASSVARGRGNTGELFFGEGSRLTVL.

The rearrangement joins TRBV29-1 to TRBJ2-1, with 7 bases fitting TRBD2. The CDR3 runs 13 residues. V was clipped by 3 bases and J by 7 bases; unmatched bases: 6. The germline V gene encodes CDR1 SQVTM and CDR2 ANQGSEA. CDR3 bases: TGCAGCGTTGATACAGGACTAGAGAATGAGCAGTTCTTC. Translation: CSVDTGLENEQFF.

The V call is TRBV18, the J call TRBJ2-7; tentatively, D is TRBD1 (6 bases). CDR1 KGHSH and CDR2 LQKENI come from the germline V gene. Deletions cut 0 bases from V and 6 bases from J, with 15 bases between. CDR3 length: 15 residues. CDR3 sequence (DNA): TGTGCCAGCTCACCACCGAACAGGGTAGTTGCCGAGCAGTACTTC. Its translation is CASSPPNRVVAEQYF.

The J gene is TRBJ1-3, the V gene TRBV9; possibly TRBD1 for D (5 bases). CDR1 and CDR2 from the germline V gene are SGDLS and YYNGEE. This CDR3 has 15 amino acids. V shed 0 bases and J shed 1 base, with 8 bases lying between them. In nucleotides, the CDR3 is TGTGCCAGCAGCGTAGGAAGGGGATCTGGAAACACCATATATTTT. It specifies CASSVGRGSGNTIYF.

This clone has just a few counts. The CDR3 spells CASSPGLGGETQYF. CDR3 DNA sequence: TGTGCCAGCAGCCCGGGACTAGGGGGGGAGACCCAGTACTTC. The chain employs TRBV5-5 and TRBJ2-5, with TRBD2 matching 8 bases. V was clipped by 4 bases and J by 5 bases; unmatched bases: 7. Germline values: CDR1 SGHKS, CDR2 YYEKEE (reference sequence). This CDR3 region has 14 residues.

This clone was recorded only once. CDR3 protein: CSVWGSSTDTQYF. The CDR3 DNA reads as TGCAGCGTTTGGGGCAGTAGCACAGATACGCAGTATTTT. The V call is TRBV29-1, the J call TRBJ2-3; a weak D match, TRBD1 (5 bases). Trimming removed 5 bases from V and 0 bases from J, with 9 bases in between. The CDR3 is made up of 13 amino acids. Germline CDR1 is SQVTM and CDR2 is ANQGSEA.

The chain is built from TRBV5-4 and TRBJ1-2, with D tentatively TRBD1 (5 bases). This CDR3 is built from 14 residues. Looked up from germline, CDR1 is SGHNT and CDR2 is YYREEE (reference sequence). Between the trimmed V and J ends, which lost 4 bases and 8 bases, there was a span of 18 bases. Here the CDR3 reads CASSRGGSILGYTF. The CDR3, as DNA: TGTGCCAGCAGCCGGGGGGGGAGTATACTAGGCTACACCTTC.

This chain uses TRBV18 with TRBJ2-1; D call uncertain. Trimming left V 4 bases short and J 0 bases short, with 10 bases between. The length of the CDR3 is 15 residues. CDR1 is KGHSH and CDR2 is LQKENI in the germline V gene. In nucleotides, the CDR3 is TGTGCCAGCTCACTCGCGAGTAGCTCCTACAATGAGCAGTTCTTC. Its translation: CASSLASSSYNEQFF. Looking up the rest from reference TRBV18 and TRBJ2-1 gives the full variable domain: NAGVMQNPRHLVRRRGQEARLRCSPMKGHSHVYWYRQLPEEGLKFMVYLQKENIIDESGMPKERFSAEFPKEGPSILRIQQVVRGDSAAYFCASSLASSSYNEQFFGPGTRLTVL.

The chain is built from TRBV7-9 and TRBJ1-2; 7 nucleotides match TRBD1. This CDR3 is built from 18 residues. Germline V CDR1 and CDR2: SEHNR, FQNEAQ (reference sequence). The V and J ends lost 1 base and 1 base, in that order; junction bases with no gene match: 12. For the CDR3, the DNA is TGTGCCAGCAGCTTAGTATCGTCGTGGACAGGAGATAACTATGGCTACACCTTC. Amino acid sequence: CASSLVSSWTGDNYGYTF.

This clone occurred once. The chain couples TRBV15 to TRBJ1-3; D gene ambiguous. This CDR3 comprises 15 residues. Trimming removed 4 bases at V and 0 bases at J, with 10 bases between. Germline V CDR1 and CDR2: LNHNV, YYDKDF (reference sequence). In nucleotides, the CDR3 is TGTGCCACCAGCATACCGACACGCTCTGGAAACACCATATATTTT. Its translation: CATSIPTRSGNTIYF.

The chain couples TRBV7-2 to TRBJ2-1; D gene unclear. Trimming stripped 1 base from V and 6 bases from J, with 19 bases between. The CDR3 has 17 amino acids. The germline CDR1 and CDR2 sequences are SGHTA and FQGNSA. CDR3: CASSLGKNTAALNEQFF. For the CDR3, the DNA is TGTGCCAGCAGCTTAGGCAAAAACACCGCCGCTCTCAATGAGCAGTTCTTC.

The rearrangement uses TRBV3-1 (or the pseudogene TRBV3-2) and TRBJ1-1; D is uncertain. Germline assignment: CDR1 LGHDT and CDR2 YNNKEL (reference sequence). The CDR3 is 15 residues long. V gave up 4 bases and J gave up 0 bases, with 12 bases separating them. In DNA form, the CDR3 reads TGTGCCAGCAGCCCCCGGGAGGGAATGAACACTGAAGCTTTCTTT. Translating gives CASSPREGMNTEAFF.